The entry below describes one T cell receptor beta chain. This clone's antigen is unknown. Base quality data are lacking; no much larger clone is found one base away. This entry comes from a study of early T cells in non-severe SARS-CoV-2 infection (dated by TCRdb to the early 2020s). Regarding the complete study: Bulk RNA from unsorted whole blood was used for TCR sequencing, so alpha and beta chains could not be paired.

Study-level results and caveats: Matching against VDJdb was skewed toward anti-spike CD8 responses, likely underestimated virus-specific expansions, and missed private and CD4 specificities.

Libraries came from 5' RACE. The data were produced on a NextSeq 500. In the TCR library protocol, unique molecular identifiers were attached to individual cDNA molecules to correct for PCR bias and sequencing error. TCR alpha and beta chains were both sequenced, and the abundances of alpha and beta sequences in each sample were closely correlated with each other. The authors' pipeline ran thus. V gene, J gene and CDR3 annotation of TCR sequences was performed with Decombinator V4. Expanded TCRs were defined as changing significantly between any two time points under a Poisson model with p below 0.0001. TCR abundances were normalised to the total number of TCRs sequenced in each sample and reported as counts per million. TRAV1-2 paired with TRAJ12, TRAJ20 or TRAJ33 defined MAIT TCRs, while TRAV10 paired with TRAJ18 defined iNKT TCRs. VDJdb, accessed 1 November 2021, was searched for CMV, EBV and SARS-CoV-2 annotated TCRs, excluding TCRs annotated for multiple antigens. The public reads were reanalyzed by TCRdb: fastp trimming at Q25, MiXCR alignment, in-frame beta chains only. Duplicate CDR3 protein sequences are folded into a single record with the most common DNA and genes. The V and J calls and clone size come from TCRdb's table, not from the authors' own analysis. The sample has roughly 75,000 distinct CDR3 sequences on record, over 9.5% of them singletons. The top ten clonotypes cover 3.4% of the sample.

The study was a case-control design nested within a healthcare worker cohort in London, UK, with weekly nasopharyngeal swab PCR tests and blood sampling. Healthcare workers were enrolled in the week of the UK lockdown, from 23 to 31 March 2020, and were followed every week for up to roughly 15 weeks. The germline V gene specifies LGHNA as CDR1 and YNFKEQ as CDR2. V drops 4 bases and J drops 0 bases, leaving 13 bases in between. The CDR3, cysteine through phenylalanine, is 15 amino acids long. Solely the CDR3 DNA is kept, with 45 bases framed from the first base. This receptor was taken from an adult who was a healthcare worker with PCR-confirmed SARS-CoV-2 infection or an uninfected control (not recorded which). Rearrangement joined TRBV4-2 to TRBJ2-7; no D gene call is confident. The sequencing sample was made of whole blood. Read as DNA, the sequence is TGTGCCAGCAGCCCTAGGGCCGGGCCCTCCTACGAGCAGTACTTC. This yields the protein CASSPRAGPSYEQYF.